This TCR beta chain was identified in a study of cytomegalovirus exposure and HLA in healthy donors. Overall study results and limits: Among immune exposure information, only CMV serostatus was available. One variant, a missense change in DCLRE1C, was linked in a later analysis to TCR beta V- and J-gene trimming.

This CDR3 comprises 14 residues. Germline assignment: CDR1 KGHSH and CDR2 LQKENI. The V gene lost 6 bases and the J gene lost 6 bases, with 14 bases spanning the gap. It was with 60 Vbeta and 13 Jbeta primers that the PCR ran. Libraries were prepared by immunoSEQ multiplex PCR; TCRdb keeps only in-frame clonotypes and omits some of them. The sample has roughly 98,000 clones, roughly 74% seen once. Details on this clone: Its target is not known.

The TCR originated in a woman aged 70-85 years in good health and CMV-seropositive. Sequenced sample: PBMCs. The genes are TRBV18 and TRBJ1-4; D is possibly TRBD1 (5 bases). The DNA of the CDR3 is TGTGCCAGCTCCCCAGGGACGGGGGATGAAAAACTGTTTTTT. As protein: CASSPGTGDEKLFF.